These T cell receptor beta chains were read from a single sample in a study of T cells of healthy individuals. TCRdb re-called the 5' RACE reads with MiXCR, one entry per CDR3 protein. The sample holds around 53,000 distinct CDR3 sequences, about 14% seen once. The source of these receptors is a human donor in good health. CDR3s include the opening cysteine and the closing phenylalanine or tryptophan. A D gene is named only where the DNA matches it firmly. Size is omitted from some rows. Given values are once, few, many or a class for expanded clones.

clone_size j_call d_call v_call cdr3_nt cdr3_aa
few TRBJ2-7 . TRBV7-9 TGTGCCAGCACCTACAGTAACTACGAGCAGTACTTC CASTYSNYEQYF
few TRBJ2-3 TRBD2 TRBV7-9 TGTGCCAGCAGCTTAGGAGAAGCGGGAGGGATCACAGATACGCAGTATTTT CASSLGEAGGITDTQYF
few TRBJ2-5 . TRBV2 TGTGCCAGCAGTGTTGGCTTCCAAGAGACCCAGTACTTC CASSVGFQETQYF
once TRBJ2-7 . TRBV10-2 TGTGCCAGCAGTGAAGACGTCTACGAGCAGTACTTC CASSEDVYEQYF
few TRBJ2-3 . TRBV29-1 TGCAGCGTCCGGACTACTTCGGGAGATACGCAGTATTTT CSVRTTSGDTQYF
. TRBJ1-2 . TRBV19 TGTGCCAGTGAAGAGGAGAATGGCTACACCTTC CASEEENGYTF
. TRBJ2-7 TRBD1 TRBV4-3 TGCGCCAGCAGCCAAGGCCGGGACAGTCGACACGAGCAGTACTTC CASSQGRDSRHEQYF
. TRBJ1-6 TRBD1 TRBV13 TGTGCCAGCAGCTCTACAATGACAGGGTATAATTCACCCCTCCACTTT CASSSTMTGYNSPLHF
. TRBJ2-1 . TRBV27 TGTGCCAGCAGTTTATACCTGGAGTTTGAGCAGTTCTTC CASSLYLEFEQFF
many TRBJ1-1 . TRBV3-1 TGTGCCAGCAGATCTGCGGACGCAGGGAACACTGAAGCTTTCTTT CASRSADAGNTEAFF
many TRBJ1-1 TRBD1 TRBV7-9 TGTGCCAGCAGCCCAACAGGGGGAAGCACTGAAGCTTTCTTT CASSPTGGSTEAFF
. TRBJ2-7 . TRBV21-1 TGTGCCAGCAGCAAACGACGGCGGGGGATGTGGGAGCAGTACTTC CASSKRRRGMWEQYF
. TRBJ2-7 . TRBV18 TGTGCCAGCTCACCACCGCAACCCTCAGGGGAGCAGTACTTC CASSPPQPSGEQYF
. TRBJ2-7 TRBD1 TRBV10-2 TGCGCCAGTTCCCCGGGACAGGGTACGAAACAGTACTTC CASSPGQGTKQYF
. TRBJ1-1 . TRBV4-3 TGCGCCAGCAGCCCTCAAAGGAGGGTGGCTGAAGCTTTCTTT CASSPQRRVAEAFF
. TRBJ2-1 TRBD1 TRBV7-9 TGTGCCAGCAGCTCACAGGGGGCTTCGATCAATGAGCAGTTCTTC CASSSQGASINEQFF
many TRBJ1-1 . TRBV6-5 TGTGCCAGCAGTACAATGGGCGGTCCTGGTGGGGCTTTCTTT CASSTMGGPGGAFF
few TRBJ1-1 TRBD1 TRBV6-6 TGTGCCAGCAGTAGGACAGGGTTGAAGACTGAAGCTTTCTTT CASSRTGLKTEAFF
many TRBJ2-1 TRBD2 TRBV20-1 TGCAGTGCTAACCCGACTAGCGGGAGCACCAATGAGCAGTTCTTC CSANPTSGSTNEQFF
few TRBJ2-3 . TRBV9 TGTGCCAGCAGCGCCGGACTGGGGGGAGATACGCAGTATTTT CASSAGLGGDTQYF
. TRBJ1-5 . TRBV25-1 TGTGCCAGCAGTGATCAGGGAGGCAATCAGCCCCAGCATTTT CASSDQGGNQPQHF
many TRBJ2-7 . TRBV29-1 TGCAGCGTTGAAGGAAAGGGGGGCGAAGGGGACGAGCAGTACTTC CSVEGKGGEGDEQYF
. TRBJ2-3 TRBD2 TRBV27 TGTGCCAGCAGTCCGGTGGTGACTAGCGGGGGAATCAGAGATACGCAGTATTTT CASSPVVTSGGIRDTQYF
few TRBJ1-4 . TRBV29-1 TGCAGCGGCCTGACAGCCGCGAATGAAAAACTGTTTTTT CSGLTAANEKLFF
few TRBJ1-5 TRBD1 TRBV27 TGTGCCACCCGACAGGGCAACAATCAGCCCCAGCATTTT CATRQGNNQPQHF
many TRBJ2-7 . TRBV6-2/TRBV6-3 TGTGCCAGCAGTTCCGTTCGGCAGGGGCTCTCCTACGAGCAGTACTTC CASSSVRQGLSYEQYF
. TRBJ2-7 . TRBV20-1 TGCAGTGTTTCCTCGGGGCGGTCGAGCTCCTACGAGCAGTACTTC CSVSSGRSSSYEQYF
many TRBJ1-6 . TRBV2 TGTGCCAGCAGCCCTACTGATTCACCCCTCCACTTT CASSPTDSPLHF
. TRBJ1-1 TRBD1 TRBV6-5 TGTGCCAGCCTAGGACAGGGTTTGGGCACTGAAGCTTTCTTT CASLGQGLGTEAFF
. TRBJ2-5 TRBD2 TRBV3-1 TGTGCCAGCAGCCAAGACCTTCGGGGGGTGAGAGAGACCCAGTACTTC CASSQDLRGVRETQYF
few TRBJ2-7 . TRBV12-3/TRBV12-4 TGTGCCAGCAGCCGGAGGGCCCGGGGGTCCTACGAGCAGTACTTC CASSRRARGSYEQYF
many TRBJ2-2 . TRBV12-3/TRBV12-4 TGTGCCAGCAGTTTAGGAAGTGCCGGGGAGCTGTTTTTT CASSLGSAGELFF
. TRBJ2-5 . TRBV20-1 TGCAGTGCATTTCAGGAAGAGACCCAGTACTTC CSAFQEETQYF
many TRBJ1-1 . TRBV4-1 TGCGCCAGCAGCCAAGGTGGAGTGTACACTGAAGCTTTCTTT CASSQGGVYTEAFF
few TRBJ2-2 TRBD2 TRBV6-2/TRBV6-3 TGTGCCAGCAGTTGGGCGGGAGACCAAACCGGGGAGCTGTTTTTT CASSWAGDQTGELFF
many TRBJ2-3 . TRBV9 TGTGCCAGCAGCGTCGCAGCTCTTGGGGATACGCAGTATTTT CASSVAALGDTQYF
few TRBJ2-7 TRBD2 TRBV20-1 TGCAGTGCAGGGGCGGGAGACCGAACCGGACAAACCTACGAGCAGTACTTC CSAGAGDRTGQTYEQYF
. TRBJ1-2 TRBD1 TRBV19 TGTGCCAGTAGTAATGTTGTATTCGAACAGGGGTATGGCTACACCTTC CASSNVVFEQGYGYTF
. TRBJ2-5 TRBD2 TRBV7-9 TGTGCCAGCAGCTTCACTAGCGGGGGGGCATCAGAGACCCAGTACTTC CASSFTSGGASETQYF
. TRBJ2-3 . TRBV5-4 TGTGCCAGCAGCCGCGCTCGGACGGGAGATACGCAGTATTTT CASSRARTGDTQYF
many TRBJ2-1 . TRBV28 TGTGCCAGCAGGTTGGGGACTTACAATGAGCAGTTCTTC CASRLGTYNEQFF
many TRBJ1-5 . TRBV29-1 TGCAGCGTTGTAGTCAGAGGGGACCAGCCCCAGCATTTT CSVVVRGDQPQHF
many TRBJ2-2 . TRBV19 TGTGCCAGCACTCGCCTCGGGGAGGCCGGGGAGCTGTTTTTT CASTRLGEAGELFF
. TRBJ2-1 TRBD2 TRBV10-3 TGTGCCATCGGGGCGGGAGGGGCCTACAAAGAGCAGTTCTTC CAIGAGGAYKEQFF
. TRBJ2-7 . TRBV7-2 TGTGCCAGCAGCTTAGAGAGGGGGGGCTACGAGCAGTACTTC CASSLERGGYEQYF
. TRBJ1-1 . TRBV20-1 TGCAGTGCTCAGATAAACAGGGAAACTGAAGCTTTCTTT CSAQINRETEAFF
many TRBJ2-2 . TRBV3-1 TGTGCCAGCAGCCAAATCTTCCGGGACGGGGCCGGGGAGCTGTTTTTT CASSQIFRDGAGELFF
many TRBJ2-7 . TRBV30 TGTGCCTGGAGCCGTGGACCGTCGATGGTTGGTAGCTCCTACGAGCAGTACTTC CAWSRGPSMVGSSYEQYF
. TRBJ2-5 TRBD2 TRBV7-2 TGTGCCAGCAGCTTAGCGGGAGGGGTCAAAGAGACCCAGTACTTC CASSLAGGVKETQYF
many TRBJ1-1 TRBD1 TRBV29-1 TGCAGCGCCCAAGGACAGGAGGATGGGGCTTTCTTT CSAQGQEDGAFF
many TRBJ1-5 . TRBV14 TGTGCCAGCAGCCCGCAGCATAATCAGCCCCAGCATTTT CASSPQHNQPQHF
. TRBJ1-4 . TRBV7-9 TGTGCCAGCAGCTCGATTAATGAAAAACTGTTTTTT CASSSINEKLFF
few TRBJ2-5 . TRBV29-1 TGCAGCGCCCGAGCCCCGACCGGGGAGACCCAGTACTTC CSARAPTGETQYF
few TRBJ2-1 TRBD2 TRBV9 TGTGCCAGCAGCGTGGCAGGGAGGGTAAATGAGCAGTTCTTC CASSVAGRVNEQFF
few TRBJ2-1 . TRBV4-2 TGCGCCAGCAGCCAAGATCGCCTCCGTGAGCAGTTCTTC CASSQDRLREQFF
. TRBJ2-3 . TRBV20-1 TGCAGTGCTAGAGACCCGGGACACCCCGGGACAGATACGCAGTATTTT CSARDPGHPGTDTQYF
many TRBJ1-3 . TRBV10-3 TGTGCCATCAGTGTTAGAGGACACACCATATATTTT CAISVRGHTIYF
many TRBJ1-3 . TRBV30 TGTGCCTGGACCAGACTCGGCCACATCTCTGGAAACACCATATATTTT CAWTRLGHISGNTIYF
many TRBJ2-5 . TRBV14 TGTGCCAGCAGCCATGTGGACAGATTTCAAGAGACCCAGTACTTC CASSHVDRFQETQYF